Listed here are 29 T cell receptor beta chains from one sample, sequenced in a study of shared clonotypes between healthy human individuals. Generated by immunoSEQ multiplex PCR, the TCRdb table keeps only in-frame clones and is missing some. The top ten hold 0.3% to 0.4% of the sample, which has millions of clones, about 92% seen once. The sample comprised naive CD4+ T cells from PBMCs. Specified subset: CD45RA+ positively selected. These receptors originate from a man aged 18 to 30 in good health. Some clones in this sample may be carry-over from other donors' samples.

The chain carries TRBV7-9 and TRBJ1-2; 8 positions agree with TRBD1. The CDR3 is made up of 15 amino acids. The trim removed 5 bases at V and 4 bases at J, leaving 9 bases unmatched. Germline CDR1 and CDR2: SEHNR and FQNEAQ (reference sequence). CDR3 in amino acids: CASSQTGEPIYGYTF. As DNA, the CDR3 is TGTGCCAGCAGCCAGACAGGGGAACCCATCTATGGCTACACCTTC.

The chain couples TRBV10-3 to TRBJ2-7, with a tentative D call TRBD2 (5 bases). Trimming removed 0 bases at V and 7 bases at J, with 19 bases between. This CDR3 is built from 16 residues. Looked up from germline, CDR1 is ENHRY and CDR2 is SYGVKD. CDR3 in DNA: TGTGCCATCAGTGAGTCAACCGGGCCTCGTTCGGGAGAGCAGTACTTC. Its protein is CAISESTGPRSGEQYF.

This rearrangement joins TRBV9 to TRBJ1-4, with D possibly TRBD1 on 5 matching bases. The germline V gene has CDR1 SGDLS and CDR2 YYNGEE. CDR3 length: 15 residues. V lost 4 bases and J lost 2, with 12 bases in between. The DNA for the CDR3 is TGTGCCAGCAGCCCTAGGGGTTGGACTAATGAAAAACTGTTTTTT. Its translation is CASSPRGWTNEKLFF.

This chain connects TRBV7-6 to TRBJ2-7, with TRBD1 identical over 7 bases. V dropped 5 bases and J dropped 2; count of bases not matched to a gene: 9. This CDR3 has 15 amino acids. Germline V gives CDR1 SGHVS, CDR2 FNYEAQ. Written as DNA, the CDR3 is TGTGCCAGCAGCATGCCGGGACAGTATGCCTACGAGCAGTACTTC. It codes for CASSMPGQYAYEQYF. The full variable domain, with the rest looked up from reference TRBV7-6 and TRBJ2-7, is GAGVSQSPRYKVTKRGQDVALRCDPISGHVSLYWYRQALGQGPEFLTYFNYEAQQDKSGLPNDRFSAERPEGSISTLTIQRTEQRDSAMYRCASSMPGQYAYEQYFGPGTRLTVT.

The J gene is TRBJ2-7, the V gene TRBV5-4, with 10 bases that match TRBD2. CDR1 SGHNT and CDR2 YYREEE come from the germline V gene (reference sequence). The length of the CDR3 is 15 residues. Trimming cost V 4 bases and J 3 bases; bases outside gene matches: 7. Written as DNA, the CDR3 is TGTGCCAGCAGCGACCGGACTAGCGGATTCTACGAGCAGTACTTC. Translated, it gives CASSDRTSGFYEQYF.

The J gene is TRBJ1-2, the V gene TRBV5-1, with TRBD1 matching over 8 bases. The germline V gene has CDR1 SGHRS and CDR2 YFSETQ. The trim removed 5 bases at V and 2 bases at J, leaving 8 bases unmatched. This CDR3 comprises 15 residues. CDR3 DNA: TGCGCCAGCAGACCACAGGGGGAAGAAAACTATGGCTACACCTTC. It specifies CASRPQGEENYGYTF.

This chain uses TRBV6-1 with TRBJ1-4, with 9 positions matching TRBD1. CDR3 length: 15 amino acids. V gave up 5 bases and J gave up 6 bases; unmatched junction bases: 7. Per germline, CDR1 MNHNS and CDR2 SASEGT. The CDR3 loop is CASSRTGQGDEKLFF. CDR3 DNA: TGTGCCAGCAGTCGCACGGGACAGGGTGATGAAAAACTGTTTTTT.

This chain joins TRBV9 and TRBJ2-3; no definite D call. V lost 4 bases and J lost 3, with 15 bases in between. The germline V gene has CDR1 SGDLS and CDR2 YYNGEE. There are 15 residues in the CDR3. CDR3 protein: CASSTNRVGTDTQYF. In nucleotides, the CDR3 is TGTGCCAGCAGCACAAATAGGGTTGGGACAGATACGCAGTATTTT.

The chain has TRBV11-2 and TRBJ1-1; 7 bases align to TRBD1. The CDR3 loop spans 15 amino acids. The J segment lost 5 bases and the V segment lost 6 bases, leaving 12 bases of the junction unmatched. The germline CDR1 and CDR2 sequences are SGHAT and FQNNGV. CDR3 in DNA: TGTGCCAGCAGACCCCTAGACAGGGATGGAACTGAAGCTTTCTTT. Amino acids: CASRPLDRDGTEAFF.

This chain links TRBV6-5 with TRBJ2-1; possible D gene TRBD1, 5 bases. This CDR3 has 11 amino acids. Trimming pared 6 bases from V and 10 bases from J, leaving 10 bases between. The germline CDR1 and CDR2 sequences are MNHEY and SVGAGI. The CDR3 DNA reads as TGTGCCAGCAGAAGGGGCTCGGAGCAGTTCTTC. This sequence encodes CASRRGSEQFF.

The chain recombines TRBV9 with TRBJ1-2; D call uncertain. The CDR3 contains 13 residues. The V end lost 0 bases, the J end lost 6 bases, and 9 bases lay between the germline ends. The germline CDR1 and CDR2 sequences are SGDLS and YYNGEE. CDR3 loop: CASSVGPIDGYTF. Written as DNA, the CDR3 is TGTGCCAGCAGCGTAGGACCGATCGATGGCTACACCTTC.

The rearrangement uses TRBV27 and TRBJ2-1, with D tentatively TRBD1 (5 bases). The CDR3 extends over 14 amino acids. Germline CDR1 reads MNHEY; CDR2 reads SMNVEV (reference sequence). The V gene lost 6 bases and the J gene lost 5 bases, with 14 bases spanning the gap. The CDR3 loop reads CASSPLGRHNEQFF. The CDR3 DNA follows: TGTGCCAGCAGCCCCCTGGGGCGGCACAATGAGCAGTTCTTC.

The chain has TRBV13 and TRBJ2-7; 8 bases line up with TRBD1. This CDR3 spans 15 amino acids. Germline CDR1 is PRHDT and CDR2 is FYEKMQ (reference sequence). V shed 3 bases and J 3 bases; nucleotides not matched to a gene: 7. DNA for the CDR3: TGTGCCAGCAGCTTGTACCGGGACAGGCGCTACGAGCAGTACTTC. Translation: CASSLYRDRRYEQYF. Combining the CDR3 with reference TRBV13 and TRBJ2-7 gives the whole variable domain AAGVIQSPRHLIKEKRETATLKCYPIPRHDTVYWYQQGPGQDPQFLISFYEKMQSDKGSIPDRFSAQQFSDYHSELNMSSLELGDSALYFCASSLYRDRRYEQYFGPGTRLTVT.

The J gene is TRBJ2-2, the V gene TRBV6-1, with a possible D match to TRBD1 (5 bases). Germline CDR1 reads MNHNS; CDR2 reads SASEGT. The CDR3 covers 15 residues. Trimming pared 4 bases from V and 4 bases from J, leaving 13 bases between. As DNA, the CDR3 is TGTGCCAGCAGTGGGCAGGGCAGACCCACCGGGGAGCTGTTTTTT. It is translated as CASSGQGRPTGELFF.

The rearrangement links TRBV5-1 to TRBJ2-2, with TRBD1 identical over 12 bases. Losses at the gene ends were 5 bases for V and 6 bases for J; bases not matched to a gene: 5. Germline-derived CDR1 and CDR2 are SGHRS and YFSETQ. This CDR3 has 15 amino acids. CDR3 sequence: CASRRGTGGPGELFF. CDR3 in DNA: TGCGCCAGCAGGCGGGGGACAGGGGGCCCCGGGGAGCTGTTTTTT.

The chain links TRBV18 to TRBJ2-3; 9 nucleotides line up with TRBD2. CDR3 size: 16 residues. The germline V gene encodes CDR1 KGHSH and CDR2 LQKENI. Unmatched junction bases numbered 10, after V lost 5 bases and J lost 4 bases. This chain's CDR3 is CASSDSGSPPPDTQYF. For the CDR3, the DNA is TGTGCCAGCTCAGATAGCGGGAGTCCTCCGCCAGATACGCAGTATTTT.

This sequence joins TRBV5-4 and TRBJ2-1; D is possibly TRBD2 (5 bases). The CDR3 runs 16 residues. Germline values: CDR1 SGHNT, CDR2 YYREEE (reference sequence). Trimming took off 5 bases at V and 0 bases at J, with 15 bases between the two ends. The CDR3 loop is CASSPDSLSSYNEQFF. The CDR3 DNA sequence: TGTGCCAGCAGTCCGGACTCCCTAAGCTCCTACAATGAGCAGTTCTTC.

This chain links TRBV28 with TRBJ1-1; no definite D call. The CDR3 is 14 residues long. Germline V gives CDR1 MDHEN, CDR2 SYDVKM. The V and J ends lost 4 bases and 5 bases respectively, with 14 bases between them. CDR3 sequence: CASSSESLGTEAFF. The CDR3 bases are TGTGCCAGCAGTTCAGAGTCCCTAGGAACTGAAGCTTTCTTT.

The chain combines TRBV7-8 with TRBJ2-7, with 11 bases fitting TRBD1. Germline values: CDR1 SGHVS, CDR2 FQNEAQ. The CDR3 contains 15 residues. With 2 bases clipped from V and 7 bases from J, the junction kept 7 bases outside the gene matches. CDR3 residues: CASSLIGQGAGEQYF. In DNA, the CDR3 is TGTGCCAGCAGCTTAATAGGACAGGGGGCTGGAGAGCAGTACTTC.

The V and J genes are TRBV11-3 and TRBJ2-2; 7 bases line up with TRBD2. J gave up 0 bases and V 6 bases, and 4 bases lay outside the gene matches. CDR3 length equals 15 residues. CDR1 and CDR2 from the germline V gene are SGHNT and YENEEA. The CDR3, as DNA: TGTGCCAGCAGATGGGGGGGATCGAACACCGGGGAGCTGTTTTTT. Translated: CASRWGGSNTGELFF.

The rearrangement joins TRBV27 to TRBJ2-5, with 7 bases fitting TRBD2. From germline, CDR1 is MNHEY and CDR2 SMNVEV (reference sequence). The V and J ends lost 2 bases and 7 bases, in that order; junction bases with no gene match: 10. The CDR3 loop spans 15 amino acids. The CDR3 region is CASSLRRTGEGTQYF. In DNA, the CDR3 is TGTGCCAGCAGTTTACGGCGGACGGGGGAGGGGACCCAGTACTTC.

The chain couples TRBV4-1 to TRBJ2-7; TRBD1 matches at 7 bases. J lost 7 bases, V lost 1 base, and 13 bases had no gene match. Germline CDR1 reads MGHRA; CDR2 reads YSYEKL. The CDR3 is 16 amino acids. Written as DNA, the CDR3 is TGCGCCAGCAGCCAAGGGGAGAGACAGGGACCGCGGGAGCAGTACTTC. It yields the protein CASSQGERQGPREQYF.

J is TRBJ1-4 and V is TRBV28, with 8 bases fitting TRBD1. The CDR3 covers 15 residues. V trimming: 6 bases; J trimming: 7 bases; junction bases outside the gene matches: 10. Per germline, CDR1 MDHEN and CDR2 SYDVKM. CDR3 loop: CASSPTGGAGEKLFF. The CDR3 nucleotides read TGTGCCAGCAGCCCCACAGGGGGGGCCGGTGAAAAACTGTTTTTT.

This chain connects TRBV20-1 to TRBJ2-3; tentative D call: TRBD2 (6 bases). This CDR3 has 11 amino acids. Germline-derived CDR1 and CDR2 are DFQATT and SNEGSKA (reference sequence). V lost 7 bases and J 6 bases, leaving 11 bases between the germline ends. The CDR3 is CSVSRGDTQYF. The CDR3 DNA follows: TGCAGTGTAAGCCGGGGGGATACGCAGTATTTT.

This chain uses TRBV4-1 with TRBJ2-1; 16 nucleotides match TRBD2. The CDR3 contains 17 residues. Unmatched junction bases numbered 6, after V lost 3 bases and J lost 7 bases. Germline V gene data show CDR1 as MGHRA and CDR2 as YSYEKL. The CDR3, as DNA: TGCGCCAGCAGCCAGGGACTAGCGGGAGGGCCGTGGAATGAGCAGTTCTTC. Translated, it gives CASSQGLAGGPWNEQFF.

This clone was counted a single time. This chain connects TRBV5-8 to TRBJ2-7; 8 bases align to TRBD1. Trimming cost V 1 base and J 6 bases; bases outside gene matches: 6. The CDR3 totals 14 residues. Germline CDR1 SGHTS, CDR2 YDEGEE. This CDR3 reads CASSLTGGNAEQYF. The CDR3 DNA follows: TGTGCCAGCAGCTTGACAGGGGGAAATGCCGAGCAGTACTTC.

This rearrangement joins TRBV5-1 to TRBJ2-5, with unresolved D. Per germline, CDR1 SGHRS and CDR2 YFSETQ. V lost 3 bases and J lost 1, with 10 bases in between. This CDR3 has 14 residues. This chain's CDR3 is CASSSRPRQETQYF. In nucleotides, the CDR3 is TGCGCCAGCAGCTCCCGACCGCGCCAAGAGACCCAGTACTTC.

The chain recombines TRBV19 with TRBJ1-4; no reliable D call. Germline CDR1 LNHDA, CDR2 SQIVND (reference sequence). Deletions cut 5 bases from V and 1 base from J, with 11 bases between. This CDR3 has 15 residues. The CDR3 bases are TGTGCCAGTAGTGTCGGAATCGGAACTAATGAAAAACTGTTTTTT. It yields the protein CASSVGIGTNEKLFF. Filled out from reference TRBV19 and TRBJ1-4, the complete variable domain reads DGGITQSPKYLFRKEGQNVTLSCEQNLNHDAMYWYRQDPGQGLRLIYYSQIVNDFQKGDIAEGYSVSREKKESFPLTVTSAQKNPTAFYLCASSVGIGTNEKLFFGSGTQLSVL.

This clone appeared a single time. V gene TRBV5-1 combines with J gene TRBJ2-7; TRBD2 matches at 11 bases. The CDR3 extends over 15 amino acids. Germline CDR1 is SGHRS and CDR2 is YFSETQ. V was clipped by 4 bases and J by 3 bases; unmatched bases: 6. The CDR3 is CASSTGTSGLYEQYF. DNA of the CDR3: TGCGCCAGCAGCACCGGGACTAGCGGCCTCTACGAGCAGTACTTC.